Given below is one TCR beta chain in context. Its recognized antigen is unknown. Base qualities are missing; no much larger clone stands one base away. This entry is derived from a study of shared clonotypes between healthy human individuals (dated by TCRdb to about 2020). For the study in its entirety: The cohort comprised a couple of women and a few men aged 18 to 49 years. To increase sequencing depth and limit assay-specific biases, TCR repertoire library preparation and sequencing were carried out by different laboratories using diverse techniques. Per donor, leukapheresis produced somewhere between about 0.94 and 8.9 billion PBMCs. For each donor, CD4 naive and CD4 memory were each given three plates, CD8 naive was given two plates, and CD8 memory was given one plate. Blood TCR repertoires of about 5 healthy adults were deeply sequenced to estimate repertoire size and the extent of clonotype sharing between individuals. The research as a whole found: Across a few donors, approximately 5% of naive CD4, roughly 3.3% of naive CD8, about 2% of memory CD4, and about 0.44% of memory CD8 clonotypes were shared. Naive subsets generally had larger estimated clonotype richness than memory subsets did. Sampling was restricted to blood, and TCR repertoires in tissues likely differ from the TCR repertoires found in blood. Pairwise subsampling led to the expectation that sequencing depth would affect the degree of clonotype sharing among donors. Compared with non-shared clonotypes, clonotypes shared by all four sorted-subset donors had higher generation probabilities. Because the study included a small number of donors, the genetic and exposure-history diversity represented was limited. Incomplete sequencing was indicated by rarefaction of sorted-subset datasets, despite the large sequencing depth.

Donors were healthy HIV-negative adults with no recently reported acute infections or vaccinations. All donors were Caucasian adults living in Nashville, Tennessee, USA. CD4+ T cells were enriched by magnetic negative selection, after which naive cells were positively selected on CD45RA and the negative fraction was taken as the memory subset. Blood was collected by leukapheresis, and PBMCs were isolated by Ficoll-Histopaque density gradient centrifugation and then cryopreserved in liquid nitrogen vapor phase. Purity and quantity of every magnetically sorted T cell population were checked by analytical flow cytometry. Each sorted fraction had its genomic DNA isolated and then quantified by UV absorbance on a Nanodrop 2000c. From a lookup of the germline V gene, CDR1 and CDR2 are MDHEN and SYDVKM. From the cysteine up to the phenylalanine, the CDR3 has a length of 16 residues. Only CDR3 DNA remains: 48 bases, in frame from the first base. Trimming removed 8 bases from V and 0 bases from J; the gene matches leave 10 bases unexplained.

Using the deep immunoSEQ assay, multiplex PCR amplified TCR CDR3 regions from genomic DNA. Genomic DNA extracted from each cell subset was distributed evenly over all wells of several immunoSEQ 96-well plates, and each plate served as one replicate. For sorted subsets, each replicate PCR was loaded with roughly 0.2 ug genomic DNA, equivalent to 32,000 or so T cell genomes. Purified libraries were measured with a Qubit 3.0 fluorometer, size-checked on a Bioanalyzer 2100, and measured again with the KAPA Library Quantification kit. Every immunoSEQ 96-well plate was sequenced on a dedicated single-read 150-cycle Illumina NextSeq 550 flow cell. Processing in the source paper ran as follows. Because the immunoSEQ output included only junctional sequences and no quality scores, the filtering could not be the same as the filtering used for full-length reads. To assign V/J genes and CDR3, sequences were annotated using PyIR, a Python wrapper for IgBLAST v1.9, with IMGT germline references. Reads with weak V/J assignments (E-value above 1e-6), missing CDR3, stop codons, out-of-frame junctions, or ambiguous translated residues were removed. A V3J clonotype was defined by an identical inferred V gene, J gene, and CDR3 amino acid sequence. Percentage overlap between repertoires was calculated by dividing the number of shared unique clonotypes by the size of the smaller repertoire. Three approaches were used to assess repertoire richness: RTK rarefaction, the Chao1 estimator, and Recon v2.1 estimates of unobserved clonotypes. OLGA was used to compute generation probabilities for all TCRbeta clonotypes that the gDNA method yielded from a handful of donors. As stored in TCRdb, this immuneACCESS dataset retains in-frame rearrangements with V and J assigned. A fraction of the clones does not appear; measured against another copy, unresolved V genes explain less than half of the discrepancy, and the remainder lacks a known reason. The V and J calls and clone size are taken from that table; D and trimming were inferred from the DNA. The sample data list about 2.3 million clones, and roughly 90% of these were observed just once. Together, the top ten hold roughly 0.34% of the sample.

Sequenced input: naive CD4+ T cells from PBMCs. The label giving this sample's cell subset or site can be read as: CD45RA+ positively selected. This receptor was taken from a man aged 18 to 30 in good health. Some clones in this sample may be carry-over from other donors' samples. The chain is made from TRBV28 and TRBJ2-1; 7 bases in between match TRBD2. The CDR3 region: CASLQRGGSSYNEQFF. The DNA sequence is as follows: TGTGCCAGCCTCCAACGCGGGGGTAGCTCCTACAATGAGCAGTTCTTC. Where the CDR3 stops, the reference TRBV28 and TRBJ2-1 genes take over; the full variable domain is DVKVTQSSRYLVKRTGEKVFLECVQDMDHENMFWYRQDPGLGLRLIYFSYDVKMKEKGDIPEGYSVSREKKERFSLILESASTNQTSMYLCASLQRGGSSYNEQFFGPGTRLTVL.